The rows below give T cell receptor beta chains drawn from one sample of a study of OX40 agonist ivuxolimab in advanced cancers. Some clones are missing from TCRdb's copy, which holds only in-frame ones; the method was immunoSEQ multiplex PCR. The table has tens of thousands of clones, about nine tenths seen once. The sample consisted of CD4+ or CD8+ T cells sorted from blood, taken in a trial of the OX40 agonist ivuxolimab. These receptors were taken from an adult with an advanced solid tumor such as melanoma, head and neck, liver or kidney cancer. Each CDR3 is given with its conserved first and last residue. Each record gives: clone size, J gene, V gene, D gene, CDR3 protein, CDR3 DNA. A D gene is named only where the DNA matches it firmly. Where a row states a size, it is once, few, many or the class of an expanded clone; other rows omit it.

abundance: -
j_gene: TRBJ2-2
v_gene: TRBV13
d_gene: -
CDR3aa: CASSLQGSGELFF
CDR3nt: TGTGCCAGCAGCTTACAGGGTTCCGGGGAGCTGTTTTTT

abundance: once
j_gene: TRBJ1-4
v_gene: TRBV5-6
d_gene: -
CDR3aa: CASSLAGYAEKLFF
CDR3nt: TGTGCCAGCAGCTTGGCTGGGTATGCTGAAAAACTGTTTTTT

abundance: -
j_gene: TRBJ1-1
v_gene: TRBV4-3
d_gene: -
CDR3aa: CASSQDRGNREIDTEAFF
CDR3nt: TGCGCCAGCAGCCAAGATCGGGGGAACAGGGAGATAGACACTGAAGCTTTCTTT

abundance: -
j_gene: TRBJ2-7
v_gene: TRBV19
d_gene: -
CDR3aa: CASSIGDHSPYEQYF
CDR3nt: TGTGCCAGTAGTATAGGAGACCATTCGCCCTACGAGCAGTACTTC

abundance: -
j_gene: TRBJ2-7
v_gene: TRBV5-4
d_gene: -
CDR3aa: CASSPSWGNYEQYF
CDR3nt: TGTGCCAGCAGCCCCTCATGGGGAAACTACGAGCAGTACTTC

abundance: -
j_gene: TRBJ1-2
v_gene: TRBV5-8
d_gene: -
CDR3aa: CASSPAGGGHSLQANYGYTF
CDR3nt: TGTGCCAGCAGCCCCGCTGGTGGGGGACACAGCTTGCAAGCTAACTATGGCTACACCTTC

abundance: -
j_gene: TRBJ1-1
v_gene: TRBV27
d_gene: TRBD1
CDR3aa: CASKVLPGQGDDEAFF
CDR3nt: TGTGCCAGCAAGGTCCTCCCCGGACAGGGGGATGATGAAGCTTTCTTT

abundance: -
j_gene: TRBJ2-1
v_gene: TRBV5-4
d_gene: TRBD2
CDR3aa: CASSARGENYNEQFF
CDR3nt: TGTGCCAGCAGCGCTCGGGGGGAGAACTACAATGAGCAGTTCTTC

abundance: once
j_gene: TRBJ2-1
v_gene: TRBV6-5
d_gene: -
CDR3aa: CATSRDSSKKQFF
CDR3nt: TGTGCCACTTCCCGGGACTCCTCAAAGAAGCAGTTCTTC

abundance: -
j_gene: TRBJ2-7
v_gene: TRBV30
d_gene: TRBD2
CDR3aa: CAWSPGLAGAYEQYF
CDR3nt: TGTGCCTGGAGTCCGGGACTAGCGGGAGCTTACGAGCAGTACTTC

abundance: -
j_gene: TRBJ2-2
v_gene: TRBV27
d_gene: -
CDR3aa: CASSLLGGELFF
CDR3nt: TGTGCCAGCAGTTTATTGGGCGGGGAGCTGTTTTTT

abundance: -
j_gene: TRBJ2-3
v_gene: TRBV15
d_gene: TRBD2
CDR3aa: CATSPGTRPSTDTQYF
CDR3nt: TGTGCCACCAGCCCTGGGACTAGACCTAGCACAGATACGCAGTATTTT

abundance: once
j_gene: TRBJ1-5
v_gene: TRBV7-2
d_gene: -
CDR3aa: CASSLAVTANQPQHF
CDR3nt: TGTGCCAGCAGCTTAGCTGTGACAGCTAATCAGCCCCAGCATTTT

abundance: -
j_gene: TRBJ1-6
v_gene: TRBV9
d_gene: -
CDR3aa: CASSVGTTTPNSPLHF
CDR3nt: TGTGCCAGCAGCGTAGGGACTACCACCCCGAATTCACCCCTCCACTTT

abundance: -
j_gene: TRBJ1-4
v_gene: TRBV16
d_gene: -
CDR3aa: CASSPFEANEKLFF
CDR3nt: TGTGCCAGCAGCCCCTTCGAGGCTAATGAAAAACTGTTTTTT

abundance: -
j_gene: TRBJ1-2
v_gene: TRBV19
d_gene: -
CDR3aa: CASSEANYGYTF
CDR3nt: TGTGCCAGTAGTGAGGCGAACTATGGCTACACCTTC

abundance: once
j_gene: TRBJ2-1
v_gene: TRBV4-3
d_gene: TRBD2
CDR3aa: CASSLRRGGRDEQFF
CDR3nt: TGCGCCAGCAGCCTAAGGCGGGGGGGCCGCGATGAGCAGTTCTTC

abundance: -
j_gene: TRBJ1-5
v_gene: TRBV7-8
d_gene: -
CDR3aa: CASSLVPVNQPQHF
CDR3nt: TGTGCCAGCAGCTTAGTCCCGGTCAATCAGCCCCAGCATTTT

abundance: -
j_gene: TRBJ1-2
v_gene: TRBV11-3
d_gene: -
CDR3aa: CASSLGTGGLYGYTF
CDR3nt: TGTGCCAGCAGCTTAGGAACGGGGGGCCTCTATGGCTACACCTTC

abundance: -
j_gene: TRBJ1-2
v_gene: TRBV30
d_gene: TRBD1
CDR3aa: CAWSVGTAGGGYTF
CDR3nt: TGTGCCTGGAGTGTTGGGACAGCCGGGGGAGGCTACACCTTC

abundance: -
j_gene: TRBJ1-2
v_gene: TRBV30
d_gene: -
CDR3aa: CAWSVGGAEGYTF
CDR3nt: TGTGCCTGGAGTGTCGGAGGGGCTGAGGGCTACACCTTC

abundance: once
j_gene: TRBJ1-2
v_gene: TRBV2
d_gene: -
CDR3aa: CASSEEVEGRALHGYTF
CDR3nt: TGTGCCAGCAGTGAAGAAGTGGAGGGCAGAGCGCTCCATGGCTACACCTTC

abundance: once
j_gene: TRBJ2-7
v_gene: TRBV19
d_gene: -
CDR3aa: CASSFRDSRPYEQYF
CDR3nt: TGTGCCAGTAGTTTCCGGGACTCCCGTCCCTACGAGCAGTACTTC

abundance: -
j_gene: TRBJ2-6
v_gene: TRBV5-8
d_gene: -
CDR3aa: CASSPSMLANVLTF
CDR3nt: TGTGCCAGCAGCCCCAGTATGTTGGCCAACGTCCTGACTTTC

abundance: -
j_gene: TRBJ2-1
v_gene: TRBV19
d_gene: TRBD2
CDR3aa: CASTPGLAGEIEQFF
CDR3nt: TGTGCCAGTACTCCGGGACTAGCGGGAGAAATTGAGCAGTTCTTC

abundance: -
j_gene: TRBJ1-2
v_gene: TRBV7-6
d_gene: -
CDR3aa: CASSLDPTGYGYTF
CDR3nt: TGTGCCAGCAGCTTAGACCCTACAGGGTACGGCTACACCTTC

abundance: -
j_gene: TRBJ1-2
v_gene: TRBV27
d_gene: TRBD1
CDR3aa: CATTPGTGGAEGHTF
CDR3nt: TGTGCCACCACTCCGGGGACAGGGGGCGCCGAGGGCCACACCTTC